Shown below are 22 T cell receptor beta chains from a single sample sequenced in a study of T cell repertoires in cytomegalovirus infection. What these receptors recognize is not known. Via MiXCR, TCRdb re-called the reads, giving one row per CDR3 protein. The repertoire includes some 900,000 distinct CDR3 sequences, around a third of them detected once, and roughly 12% sits in the top ten. The specimen was cultured CD8+ T cells from PBMCs, collected from culture after CMV antigen stimulation. All receptors derive from a human donor in good health (CMV status not recorded). Some clones in this sample may be carry-over from other donors' samples.

A few counts support this clonotype. This rearrangement joins TRBV7-9 to TRBJ1-2; 8 bases align to TRBD1. Germline-derived CDR1 and CDR2 are SEHNR and FQNEAQ (reference sequence). V trimming: 5 bases; J trimming: 2 bases; junction bases outside the gene matches: 7. The CDR3 is made up of 15 amino acids. CDR3 coding DNA: TGTGCCAGCAGCCAAGCGGACAGGGCGAACTATGGCTACACCTTC. Protein product: CASSQADRANYGYTF.

The chain employs TRBV28 and TRBJ2-1; 15 positions agree with TRBD2. Germline CDR1 is MDHEN and CDR2 is SYDVKM. This CDR3 is built from 17 residues. The junction had 8 bases not matched to a gene; V was cut back by 8 bases and J by 3 bases. The DNA for the CDR3 is TGTGCCAGCGTCTCCGGGACTAGCGGGGGGTTCTACAATGAGCAGTTCTTC. This translates into CASVSGTSGGFYNEQFF.

V is TRBV6-1 and J is TRBJ2-1, with 8 nucleotides matching TRBD2. Germline assignment: CDR1 MNHNS and CDR2 SASEGT. The CDR3 runs to 15 residues. J was trimmed by 4 bases and V by 6 bases; bases with no gene match: 8. The CDR3 reads CASSLGLETYNEQFF. The CDR3 bases are TGTGCCAGCAGCCTGGGACTAGAAACTTACAATGAGCAGTTCTTC.

This clonotype showed up many times. This chain joins TRBV7-8 and TRBJ2-7; 8 bases fit TRBD1. The CDR3 covers 14 residues. Trimming took 5 bases from V and 3 from J; bases not matched to a gene: 6. Germline values: CDR1 SGHVS, CDR2 FQNEAQ. The CDR3 region has the DNA TGTGCCAGCAGCCAACGACAGGGGCGCTACGAGCAGTACTTC. Protein: CASSQRQGRYEQYF.

This clonotype was seen at least ten times. V gene TRBV12-3 or TRBV12-4 combines with J gene TRBJ1-1; a possible D gene is TRBD1 (5 bases). Trimming removed 5 bases from V and 6 bases from J, with 13 bases in between. CDR3 length: 13 amino acids. The CDR3 DNA follows: TGTGCCAGCAGTCCATACAGGACTGCTGAAGCTTTCTTT. As protein: CASSPYRTAEAFF.

The rearrangement joins TRBV27 to TRBJ2-1; D unresolved. CDR1 is MNHEY and CDR2 is SMNVEV in the germline V gene (reference sequence). Trimming removed 1 base from V and 4 bases from J, with 8 bases in between. This CDR3 contains 14 residues. The CDR3 DNA reads TGTGCCAGCAGTTTATACCCTCATTACAATGAGCAGTTCTTC. The encoded protein is CASSLYPHYNEQFF.

This clonotype occurred many times. This CDR3 reads CASSLPGGGLSPFIDTQYF. CDR3 in DNA: TGTGCCAGCAGCTTACCAGGAGGGGGTCTAAGCCCTTTTATAGATACGCAGTATTTT. The rearrangement links TRBV7-2 to TRBJ2-3, with D perhaps assigned TRBD1 or TRBD2 (6 bases each). The V end lost 2 bases, the J end lost 5 bases, and 26 bases lay between the germline ends. The CDR3 sequence is 19 residues long. Germline values: CDR1 SGHTA, CDR2 FQGNSA.

The chain uses TRBV27 and TRBJ2-3, with 7 bases lining up with TRBD2. The CDR3 is 15 residues long. Looked up from germline, CDR1 is MNHEY and CDR2 is SMNVEV (reference sequence). J lost 4 bases, V lost 6 bases, and 10 bases had no gene match. In DNA form, the CDR3 reads TGTGCCAGCAGGCTCGGGGTGGGGGGGGCAGATACGCAGTATTTT. It translates to CASRLGVGGADTQYF.

The V and J genes are TRBV6-5 and TRBJ2-4; D perhaps matches TRBD2 (7 bases). The ends were cut back, 6 bases at V and 9 bases at J, with 18 bases in the middle. Per the germline V gene, CDR1 is MNHEY and CDR2 is SVGAGI. CDR3 length: 14 amino acids. The CDR3 here is CASRTSGKTGIQYF. The CDR3 DNA is TGTGCCAGCAGAACCAGCGGGAAGACAGGCATTCAGTACTTC.

This clonotype came up once. V is TRBV25-1 and J is TRBJ2-7, with no clear D. The CDR3 contains 12 residues. The germline CDR1 and CDR2 sequences are MGHDK and SYGVNS. Deletions cut 6 bases from V and 3 bases from J, with 9 bases between. The CDR3 here is CASSPVFYEQYF. Written as DNA, the CDR3 is TGTGCCAGCAGCCCAGTTTTCTACGAGCAGTACTTC.

The J gene is TRBJ2-1, the V gene TRBV5-4; TRBD2 agrees at 10 bases. The CDR3 is made up of 14 amino acids. Germline V gene lookup returns CDR1 SGHNT and CDR2 YYREEE (reference sequence). The V and J ends lost 4 bases and 7 bases, in that order; junction bases with no gene match: 5. CDR3 sequence: CASSDGTSENEQFF. The CDR3 nucleotides read TGTGCCAGCAGCGACGGGACTAGCGAGAATGAGCAGTTCTTC.

With respect to this clonotype: The junction differs from germline at one of its ends, possibly a read error. This chain links TRBV5-4 with TRBJ2-1, with 16 bases aligning to TRBD2. This CDR3 contains 16 residues. From germline, CDR1 is SGHNT and CDR2 YYREEE (reference sequence). CDR3 sequence reads: CASSGGTSGGAYELFF. CDR3 DNA sequence: TGTGCCAGCAGCGGGGGGACTAGCGGGGGGGCATATGAGCTGTTCTTC.

The chain is built from TRBV19 and TRBJ1-2; TRBD1 aligns across 10 bases. CDR1 and CDR2 (germline): LNHDA, SQIVND (reference sequence). The CDR3 is 14 residues long. V lost 6 bases and J lost 3; bases outside the gene matches: 4. The CDR3 loop reads CASRSGTGDYGYTF. CDR3 in DNA: TGTGCCAGTAGATCCGGGACAGGGGACTATGGCTACACCTTC.

In this sample, this clonotype turned up many times. V usage is TRBV27 and J usage is TRBJ2-1, with 7 bases that match TRBD2. V shed 6 bases, J shed 7 bases, and the junction held 6 bases outside the gene matches. The CDR3 contains 13 residues. Germline assignment: CDR1 MNHEY and CDR2 SMNVEV (reference sequence). The CDR3 protein is CASSLPGGNEQFF. CDR3 in DNA: TGTGCCAGCAGCCTACCCGGGGGGAATGAGCAGTTCTTC.

V and J are TRBV28 and TRBJ1-5; D might be TRBD1 (5 bases). Trimming removed 5 bases at V and 12 bases at J, with 8 bases between. The CDR3 has 10 residues. CDR1 is MDHEN, CDR2 SYDVKM, per germline. CDR3 residues: CASSRGHQHF. The DNA of the CDR3 is TGTGCCAGCAGTAGGGGTCACCAGCATTTT.

The gene calls are TRBV20-1 and TRBJ2-6, with D possibly TRBD1 on 6 matching bases. The CDR3 sequence is 16 residues long. Per the germline V gene, CDR1 is DFQATT and CDR2 is SNEGSKA (reference sequence). Trimming removed 3 bases from V and 2 bases from J, with 14 bases in between. CDR3: CSARGNRVTGANVLTF. CDR3 bases: TGCAGTGCTAGGGGTAACAGGGTAACTGGGGCCAACGTCCTGACTTTC.

This sequence joins TRBV6-2 or TRBV6-3 and TRBJ2-1; 13 bases line up with TRBD2. Germline V gives CDR1 MNHEY, CDR2 SVGEGT. The ends lost 5 bases at V and 7 bases at J; junction bases unmatched: 14. The CDR3 runs to 18 residues. The CDR3 loop reads CASSDTALAGGPRNEQFF. As DNA, the CDR3 is TGTGCCAGCAGTGATACTGCACTAGCGGGGGGGCCGAGGAATGAGCAGTTCTTC.

This clonotype was seen a handful of times. The chain is built from TRBV23-1 and TRBJ2-2, with a weak D call TRBD2 (5 bases). TRBV23-1 carries the ORF label, with uncertain function. The CDR3 sequence is 15 residues long. The germline V and J ends were trimmed by 10 bases and 0 bases, with 15 bases remaining between them. The CDR3: CATGRGRSNTGELFF. CDR3 in DNA: TGCGCCACAGGAAGAGGGCGGTCGAACACCGGGGAGCTGTTTTTT.

Of note for this clonotype: The junction departs from the called germline gene at one end, perhaps through a read error. CDR3 residues: CASSLVTGELSSYNGQFF. The CDR3, as DNA: TGTGCCAGCAGCTTAGTGACAGGGGAGCTGAGCTCCTACAATGGGCAGTTCTTC. V gene TRBV7-8 combines with J gene TRBJ2-1, with 8 bases identical to TRBD1. The CDR3 is made up of 18 amino acids. Germline-derived CDR1 and CDR2 are SGHVS and FQNEAQ.

Many counts were recorded for this clonotype. The chain recombines TRBV7-8 with TRBJ2-3, with 12 bases that match TRBD2. The germline V gene has CDR1 SGHVS and CDR2 FQNEAQ. Trimming removed 7 bases from V and 7 bases from J; junction bases left unmatched: 15. CDR3 length: 17 amino acids. The CDR3: CASIISGLAGGPYTQYF. CDR3 DNA sequence: TGTGCCAGCATTATTAGCGGGCTAGCGGGGGGGCCGTATACGCAGTATTTT.

This clonotype has a handful of counts. This sequence joins TRBV11-1 and TRBJ2-3, with D unresolved. This CDR3 contains 12 residues. The germline gives CDR1 SGHAT, CDR2 FQDESV (reference sequence). V was shortened by 5 bases and J by 6 bases, with 9 bases between the two germline ends. The CDR3 sequence is CASSQLRDTQYF. The CDR3 coding sequence is TGTGCCAGCAGCCAGCTGCGGGATACGCAGTATTTT.

DNA of the CDR3: TGTGCCAGTAGTATTGGGCAGACTTGGAATTCACCCCTCCACTTT. As protein: CASSIGQTWNSPLHF. This chain joins TRBV19 and TRBJ1-6; D remains ambiguous. This CDR3 spans 15 amino acids. Between the trimmed V and J ends, which lost 3 bases and 7 bases, there was a span of 13 bases. CDR1 and CDR2 from the germline V gene are LNHDA and SQIVND (reference sequence).